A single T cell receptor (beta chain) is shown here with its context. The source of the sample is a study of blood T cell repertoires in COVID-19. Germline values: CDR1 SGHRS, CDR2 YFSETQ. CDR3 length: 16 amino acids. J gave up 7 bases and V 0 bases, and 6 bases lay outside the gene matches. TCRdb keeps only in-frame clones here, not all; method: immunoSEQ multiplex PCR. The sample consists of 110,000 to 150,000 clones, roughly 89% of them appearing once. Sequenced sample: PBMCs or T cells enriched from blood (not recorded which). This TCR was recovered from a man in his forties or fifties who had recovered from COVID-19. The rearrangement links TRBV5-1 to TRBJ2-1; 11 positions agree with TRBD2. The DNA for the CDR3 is TGCGCCAGCAGCTTGGAACTAGCGGGAGTAAGGAATGAGCAGTTCTTC. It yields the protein CASSLELAGVRNEQFF.